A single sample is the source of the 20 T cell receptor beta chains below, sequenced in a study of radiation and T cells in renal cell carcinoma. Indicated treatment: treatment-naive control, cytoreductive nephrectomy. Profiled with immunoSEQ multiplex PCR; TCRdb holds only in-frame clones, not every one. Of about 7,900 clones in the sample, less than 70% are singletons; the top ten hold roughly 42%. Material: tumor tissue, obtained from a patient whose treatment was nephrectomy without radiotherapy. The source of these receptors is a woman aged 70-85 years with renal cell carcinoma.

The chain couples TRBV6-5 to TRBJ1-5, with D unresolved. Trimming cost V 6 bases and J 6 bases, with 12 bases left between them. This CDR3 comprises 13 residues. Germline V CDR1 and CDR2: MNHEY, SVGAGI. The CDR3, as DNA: TGTGCCAGCAGCACATCCGGCCTTCAGCCCCAGCATTTT. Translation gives CASSTSGLQPQHF.

The CDR3: CAWSSTGFTEAFF. CDR3 nucleotides: TGTGCCTGGAGCTCAACAGGGTTCACTGAAGCTTTCTTT. The chain couples TRBV30 to TRBJ1-1; D might be TRBD1 (6 bases). Trimming left V 3 bases short and J 4 bases short, with 12 bases between. CDR3 length: 13 amino acids. The germline V gene has CDR1 GTSNPN and CDR2 SVGIG (reference sequence). Combining the CDR3 with reference TRBV30 and TRBJ1-1 gives the whole variable domain SQTIHQWPATLVQPVGSPLSLECTVEGTSNPNLYWYRQAAGRGLQLLFYSVGIGQISSEVPQNLSASRPQDRQFILSSKKLLLSDSGFYLCAWSSTGFTEAFFGQGTRLTVV.

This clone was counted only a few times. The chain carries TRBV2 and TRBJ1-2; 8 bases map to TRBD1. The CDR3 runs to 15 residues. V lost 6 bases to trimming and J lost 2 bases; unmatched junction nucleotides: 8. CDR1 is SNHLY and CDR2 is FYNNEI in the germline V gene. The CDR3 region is CASSPDRAGNYGYTF. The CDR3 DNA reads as TGTGCCAGCAGCCCGGACAGGGCGGGGAACTATGGCTACACCTTC.

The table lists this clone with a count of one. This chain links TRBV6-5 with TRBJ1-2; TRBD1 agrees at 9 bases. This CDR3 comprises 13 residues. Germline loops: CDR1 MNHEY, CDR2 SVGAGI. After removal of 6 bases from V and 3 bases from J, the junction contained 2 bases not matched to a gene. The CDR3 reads CASRTGGDYGYTF. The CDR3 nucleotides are TGTGCCAGCAGAACAGGGGGCGACTATGGCTACACCTTC.

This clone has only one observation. CDR3 protein: CASTLAGGLSEQFF. The CDR3 nucleotides are TGTGCCAGTACTTTAGCGGGGGGGCTTTCTGAGCAGTTCTTC. The V gene is TRBV19, the J gene TRBJ2-1, with 11 nucleotides matching TRBD2. The CDR3 is 14 amino acids. Germline assignment: CDR1 LNHDA and CDR2 SQIVND (reference sequence). Unmatched junction bases numbered 8, after V lost 7 bases and J lost 9 bases.

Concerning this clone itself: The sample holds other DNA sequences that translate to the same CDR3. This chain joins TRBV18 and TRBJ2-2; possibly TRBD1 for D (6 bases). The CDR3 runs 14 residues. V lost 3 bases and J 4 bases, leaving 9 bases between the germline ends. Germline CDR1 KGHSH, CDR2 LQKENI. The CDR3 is CASSPTGITGELFF. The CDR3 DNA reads TGTGCCAGCTCACCGACAGGAATCACCGGGGAGCTGTTTTTT. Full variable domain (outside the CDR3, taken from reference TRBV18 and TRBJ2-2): NAGVMQNPRHLVRRRGQEARLRCSPMKGHSHVYWYRQLPEEGLKFMVYLQKENIIDESGMPKERFSAEFPKEGPSILRIQQVVRGDSAAYFCASSPTGITGELFFGEGSRLTVL.

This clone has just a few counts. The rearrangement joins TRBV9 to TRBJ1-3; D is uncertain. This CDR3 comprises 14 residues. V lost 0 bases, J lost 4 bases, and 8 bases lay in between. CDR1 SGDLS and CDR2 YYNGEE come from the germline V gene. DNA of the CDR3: TGTGCCAGCAGCGTAGGAAGGCTGGGAAACACCATATATTTT. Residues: CASSVGRLGNTIYF.

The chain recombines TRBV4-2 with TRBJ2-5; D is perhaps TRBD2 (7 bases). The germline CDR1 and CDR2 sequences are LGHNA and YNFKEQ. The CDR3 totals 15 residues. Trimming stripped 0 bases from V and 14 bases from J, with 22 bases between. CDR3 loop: CASSQEAQRGALFYF. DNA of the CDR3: TGTGCCAGCAGCCAAGAGGCGCAACGGGGGGCACTTTTTTACTTC.

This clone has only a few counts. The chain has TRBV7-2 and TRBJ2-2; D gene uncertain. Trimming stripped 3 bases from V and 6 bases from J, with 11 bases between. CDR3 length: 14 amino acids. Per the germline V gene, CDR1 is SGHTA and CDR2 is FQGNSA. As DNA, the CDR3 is TGTGCCAGCAGCTTCGACCGAGGCTCCGGGGAGCTGTTTTTT. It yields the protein CASSFDRGSGELFF.

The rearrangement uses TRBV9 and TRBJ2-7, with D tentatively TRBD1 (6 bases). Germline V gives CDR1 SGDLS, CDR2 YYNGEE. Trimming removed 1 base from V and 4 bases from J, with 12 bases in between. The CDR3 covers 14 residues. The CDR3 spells CASSVTQGGYEQYF. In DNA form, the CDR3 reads TGTGCCAGCAGCGTAACACAGGGTGGGTACGAGCAGTACTTC.

CDR3 coding DNA: TGTGCCAGCAGTCCCGGGACAGCCGTGACTGAAGCTTTCTTT. Protein product: CASSPGTAVTEAFF. The chain employs TRBV9 and TRBJ1-1; 7 positions match TRBD1. This CDR3 has 14 amino acids. V was pared by 5 bases and J by 5 bases, with 9 bases of the junction left unmatched. The germline CDR1 and CDR2 sequences are SGDLS and YYNGEE.

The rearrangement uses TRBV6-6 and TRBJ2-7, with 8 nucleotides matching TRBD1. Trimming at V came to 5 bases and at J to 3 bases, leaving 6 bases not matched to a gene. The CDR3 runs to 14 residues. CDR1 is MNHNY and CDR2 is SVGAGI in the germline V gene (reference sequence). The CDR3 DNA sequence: TGTGCCAGCAGTAGGCTCGGACAGGGCTACGAGCAGTACTTC. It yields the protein CASSRLGQGYEQYF.

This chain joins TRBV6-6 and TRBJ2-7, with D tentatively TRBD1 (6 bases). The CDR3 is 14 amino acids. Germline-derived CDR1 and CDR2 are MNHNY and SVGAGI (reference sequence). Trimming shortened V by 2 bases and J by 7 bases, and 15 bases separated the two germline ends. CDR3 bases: TGTGCCAGCAGTTACGACTCAGGGGTGGGGGAGCAGTACTTC. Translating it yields CASSYDSGVGEQYF.

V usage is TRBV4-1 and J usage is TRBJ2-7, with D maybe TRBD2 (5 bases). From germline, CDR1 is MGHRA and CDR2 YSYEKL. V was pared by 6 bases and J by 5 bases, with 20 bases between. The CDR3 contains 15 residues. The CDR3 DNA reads TGCGCCAGCAGTCCCGGACTTCAGTGGGGTAACGAGCAGTACTTC. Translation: CASSPGLQWGNEQYF.

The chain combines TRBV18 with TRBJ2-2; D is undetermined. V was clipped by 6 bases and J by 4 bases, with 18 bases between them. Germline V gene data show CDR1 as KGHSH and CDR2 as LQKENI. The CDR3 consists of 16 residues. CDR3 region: CASSPHDGPLTGELFF. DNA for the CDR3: TGTGCCAGCTCTCCTCACGATGGACCGCTCACCGGGGAGCTGTTTTTT.

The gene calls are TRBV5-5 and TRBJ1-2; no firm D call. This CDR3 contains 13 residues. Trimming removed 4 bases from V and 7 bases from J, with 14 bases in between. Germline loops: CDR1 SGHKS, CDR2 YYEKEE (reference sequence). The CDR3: CASSLDMLTGYTF. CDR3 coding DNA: TGTGCCAGCAGCCTCGACATGCTAACTGGCTACACCTTC.

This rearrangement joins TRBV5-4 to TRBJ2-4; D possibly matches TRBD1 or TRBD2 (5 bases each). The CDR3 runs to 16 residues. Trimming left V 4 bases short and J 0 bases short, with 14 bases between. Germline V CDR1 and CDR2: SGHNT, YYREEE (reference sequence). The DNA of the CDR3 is TGTGCCAGCAGCCTCGACTGGGACGTAGCCAAAAACATTCAGTACTTC. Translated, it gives CASSLDWDVAKNIQYF.

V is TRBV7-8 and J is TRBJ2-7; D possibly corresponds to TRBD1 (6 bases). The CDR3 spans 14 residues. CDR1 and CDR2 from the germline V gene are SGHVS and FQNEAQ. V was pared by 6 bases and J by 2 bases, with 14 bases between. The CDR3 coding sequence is TGTGCCAGCAGGTCGAGGGACACCGCCTACGAGCAGTACTTC. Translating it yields CASRSRDTAYEQYF.

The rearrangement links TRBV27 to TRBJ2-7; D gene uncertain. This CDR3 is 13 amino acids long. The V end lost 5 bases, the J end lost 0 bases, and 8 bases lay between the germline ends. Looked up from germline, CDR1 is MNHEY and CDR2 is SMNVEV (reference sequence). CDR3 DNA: TGTGCCAGCAGTCATAGGGCCTCCTACGAGCAGTACTTC. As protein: CASSHRASYEQYF.

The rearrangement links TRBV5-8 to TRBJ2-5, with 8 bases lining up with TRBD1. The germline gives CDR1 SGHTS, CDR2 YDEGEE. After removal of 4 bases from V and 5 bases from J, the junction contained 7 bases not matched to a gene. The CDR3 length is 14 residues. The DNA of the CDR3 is TGTGCCAGCAGCGGAGGGACAGGTCGGGAGACCCAGTACTTC. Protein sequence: CASSGGTGRETQYF.